This TCR beta chain came from a study of blood T cells in healthy people across ages. Across the whole study: Per two T cells, about one barcoded beta molecule was captured through template switching.

A word on this clonotype: Antigen: not known.

Regarding the study as a whole: Naive CD4+ cells and diversity were both higher in long-lived donors than in aged donors.

Through a sample-barcoded 5' primer and a J-beta primer mix, a second PCR was run for 7 to 11 cycles. One entry per CDR3 protein results from TCRdb running MiXCR on the 5' RACE reads. The sample includes about 670,000 distinct CDR3 sequences, 45% to 60% of them seen just once. Healthy Caucasians from Russia aged 6 to 90 served as donors. A minimum of 7 million PBMCs was isolated per sample. This CDR3 contains 16 residues. Germline V CDR1 and CDR2: DFQATT, SNEGSKA (reference sequence). V was clipped by 3 bases and J by 2 bases; unmatched bases: 11. Sequencing input: blood. The clonotype was recovered from a woman of 80 years or more in good health. J is TRBJ2-3 and V is TRBV20-1, with 7 bases that match TRBD2. CDR3 residues: CSASPPAGEATDTQYF. The CDR3, as DNA: TGCAGTGCTAGTCCACCGGCGGGGGAGGCCACAGATACGCAGTATTTT.